The sample holds one count of the clone carrying this T cell receptor beta chain. This sample stems from a study of blood T cell repertoires in COVID-19. Study in general: Sites in the United States, Italy and Spain provided acute and convalescent COVID-19 samples. Sources were T cells, B-cell-depleted T cells, or PBMCs; the material itself was cDNA or gDNA.

The V and J ends lost 2 bases and 2 bases respectively, with 7 bases between them. This CDR3 has 14 amino acids. Looked up from germline, CDR1 is WNHNN and CDR2 is SYGVQD (reference sequence). Original processing methods: Amplification with reference gene primers provided the estimates of nucleated cell counts. TCRdb's table, derived via immunoSEQ multiplex PCR, lists solely in-frame clones and lacks some. V, J and clone size are those of that table, while D and trimming were read from the DNA. The data show approximately 230,000 clones, approximately 88% seen once. Seattle patient enrollment occurred during active infection, with longitudinal follow-up thereafter.

The rearrangement links TRBV10-1 to TRBJ2-1; D is unresolved. Sample: peripheral blood. The source is a woman in her 30s with COVID-19, enrolled during active disease. This chain's CDR3 is CASSEDITYNEQFF. CDR3 nucleotide sequence: TGCGCCAGCAGTGAGGACATAACCTACAATGAGCAGTTCTTC.